This T cell receptor beta chain was recorded in a study of identical twins. Study-wide results and limits: Possibly, invariant MAIT and iNKT cells partly confounded zero-insertion analyses. Insertions were reduced in abundant cord blood beta clonotypes but not in memory repertoires. Cross-sectional statistical analysis was relied on for the conclusions, without the same donors being followed.

Healthy Caucasians provided all donations. From the 5' RACE reads, TCRdb called clonotypes with MiXCR, one entry per CDR3 protein. The table records just under 550,000 distinct CDR3 sequences, around 15% of them present only once. This CDR3 has 16 residues. Trimming pared 4 bases from V and 1 base from J, leaving 13 bases between. From germline, CDR1 is SNHLY and CDR2 FYNNEI. Regarding this clonotype: What it recognizes is unknown.

The data also belong to a second study, concerning yellow fever vaccine responses in identical twins.

This chain links TRBV2 with TRBJ2-2; D might be TRBD2 (6 bases). The sample consisted of CD4+ T cells sorted from blood. This TCR was recovered from a woman younger than 35 in good health. CDR3 protein: CASSVLGLQNTGELFF. CDR3 nucleotides: TGTGCCAGCAGTGTATTGGGACTCCAGAACACCGGGGAGCTGTTTTTT.